This TCR beta chain originates from a study of T cells after somatic rescue of genetic block. Sequencing used immunoSEQ multiplex PCR; TCRdb keeps in-frame clones, though not all of them. The sample lists 85,000 to 100,000 clones; 70% to 90% were seen once. CDR1 and CDR2 from the germline V gene are SEHNR and FQNEAQ (reference sequence). Trimming left V 4 bases short and J 1 base short, with 10 bases between. The CDR3 consists of 14 residues. This clone was seen only once. The clonotype comes from a woman aged 18-29 years. The V call is TRBV7-9, the J call TRBJ2-5; D is unresolved. The material sequenced was peripheral blood mononuclear cells (PBMCs). CDR3 nucleotides: TGTGCCAGCAGCTCCTCCCGGGTCCAAGAGACCCAGTACTTC. It encodes CASSSSRVQETQYF. Drawing the rest from reference TRBV7-9 and TRBJ2-5, the complete variable domain is DTGVSQNPRHKITKRGQNVTFRCDPISEHNRLYWYRQTLGQGPEFLTYFQNEAQLEKSRLLSDRFSAERPKGSFSTLEIQRTEQGDSAMYLCASSSSRVQETQYFGPGTRLLVL.